The T cell receptor (beta chain) under discussion was sequenced for a study of T-cell memory formation after mild COVID-19. The study, taken as a whole, reports: Contracting CD4+ clones lay largely in CM and EM, with CD8+ ones residing in EMRA.

With regard to this clonotype: Its antigen is unidentified.

Sample barcodes and UMIs were carried by the TCR alpha and TCR beta cDNA libraries that 5'RACE generated with constant-segment primers. TCRdb independently ran MiXCR on the 5' RACE reads; one entry per CDR3 protein. The repertoire holds roughly 400,000 distinct CDR3 sequences, with roughly 18% as singletons. V was shortened by 0 bases and J by 3 bases, with 11 bases between the two germline ends. Germline V gene lookup returns CDR1 MGHRA and CDR2 YSYEKL. CDR3 size: 16 residues. V gene TRBV4-1 combines with J gene TRBJ1-4; possible D gene TRBD1, 6 bases. The source is a man in his late teens or twenties who had mild COVID-19 (a few samples of this study predate the infection). Cell type and time point are not known. Sequences were obtained from PBMCs or a T cell subset sorted from them (not recorded which). CDR3 coding DNA: TGCGCCAGCAGCCAAGAGGGGGGGCGGTCTAATGAAAAACTGTTTTTT. Translation gives CASSQEGGRSNEKLFF.